The 27 T cell receptor beta chains below come from one sample, sequenced in a study of T cell repertoires in aging, cancer and after chemotherapy. Multiplex touch-down PCR with TRB-A/B primers amplified rearranged V-D-J TRB sequences. From the multiplex PCR reads, TCRdb called clonotypes with MiXCR, one entry per CDR3 protein. The sample yields roughly 5,300 distinct CDR3 sequences, about a quarter seen once. TCR beta rearrangements were amplified from peripheral blood genomic DNA. Sequenced material: blood. Source of these receptors: a human donor with a solid tumor.

The rearrangement uses TRBV19 and TRBJ1-6, with 7 bases matching TRBD1. From germline, CDR1 is LNHDA and CDR2 SQIVND (reference sequence). With 7 bases clipped from V and 13 bases from J, the junction kept 13 bases outside the gene matches. This CDR3 is 14 amino acids long. The CDR3 spells CASNRDSLNQPLHF. The CDR3 bases are TGTGCCAGTAACAGGGACAGCCTAAATCAGCCCCTCCACTTT.

Within the sample, this clonotype is medium-sized (0.01 to 0.1%). V is TRBV6-5 and J is TRBJ2-2, with 10 positions matching TRBD1. V shed 7 bases, J shed 4 bases, and the junction held 6 bases outside the gene matches. Germline V lookup: CDR1 MNHEY, CDR2 SVGAGI. This CDR3 contains 15 residues. The CDR3 here is CASTPDRGSTGELFF. The CDR3 DNA follows: TGTGCCAGCACCCCGGACAGGGGGAGCACCGGGGAGCTGTTTTTT.

The chain links TRBV27 to TRBJ1-1; TRBD1 agrees at 9 bases. The CDR3 runs to 15 residues. V was pared by 7 bases and J by 4 bases, with 10 bases of the junction left unmatched. Germline CDR1 and CDR2: MNHEY and SMNVEV (reference sequence). The CDR3 coding sequence is TGTGCCAGCAAGACCGGGACAGGGTGGAGCACTGAAGCTTTCTTT. Translating gives CASKTGTGWSTEAFF.

This clonotype came up a few times. V is TRBV20-1 and J is TRBJ2-5; TRBD1 or TRBD2 may be the D gene (7 bases each). V was cut by 5 bases and J by 5 bases, with 18 bases left in between. Germline assignment: CDR1 DFQATT and CDR2 SNEGSKA (reference sequence). The CDR3 sequence is 14 residues long. The CDR3 spells CSAGGGRGGETQYF. CDR3 in DNA: TGCAGTGCTGGCGGTGGCAGGGGGGGGGAGACCCAGTACTTC.

As regards this clonotype: A much bigger clone sits one base away, suggesting this may be a read error. The missing conserved phenylalanine or tryptophan at the end of this CDR3 makes a read error likely. CDR3: CASSHGQGDTEAFL. The CDR3 region has the DNA TGTGCCAGCAGTCACGGACAGGGCGACACTGAAGCTTTCTTG. V and J are TRBV6-1 and TRBJ1-1, with 8 bases aligning to TRBD1. After removal of 5 bases from V and 3 bases from J, the junction contained 5 bases not matched to a gene. From germline, CDR1 is MNHNS and CDR2 SASEGT. The CDR3 loop spans 14 amino acids.

The sample holds one count of this clonotype. The V and J genes are TRBV20-1 and TRBJ2-7; D is unclear. The length of the CDR3 is 15 residues. The V end lost 0 bases, the J end lost 2 bases, and 14 bases lay between the germline ends. Germline-derived CDR1 and CDR2 are DFQATT and SNEGSKA (reference sequence). The CDR3 region has the DNA TGCAGTGCTAGAGATAAGGCCTTCAGCCCCTACGAGCAGTACTTC. Its protein product is CSARDKAFSPYEQYF.

About this clonotype: The junction departs from the called germline gene at one end, perhaps through a read error. The rearrangement uses TRBV6-5 and TRBJ1-2, with 7 bases that match TRBD1. This CDR3 region has 15 residues. Germline assignment: CDR1 MNHEY and CDR2 SVGAGI. The CDR3 protein is CASSDSAGGNYGYTF. CDR3 DNA: TGTGCCAGCAGTGACTCTGCAGGGGGAAACTATGGCTACACCTTC.

By its share, this clonotype is medium-sized (0.01 to 0.1%). This sequence joins TRBV19 and TRBJ1-1; D gene unclear. This CDR3 region has 16 residues. Trimming pared 3 bases from V and 0 bases from J, leaving 14 bases between. Germline V gene lookup returns CDR1 LNHDA and CDR2 SQIVND (reference sequence). Here the CDR3 DNA reads TGTGCCAGTAGTATGGATCGGGAAACCTTGAACACTGAAGCTTTCTTT. This encodes CASSMDRETLNTEAFF.

The chain is built from TRBV25-1 and TRBJ2-3; D unresolved. Germline V gene data show CDR1 as MGHDK and CDR2 as SYGVNS. CDR3 length equals 11 residues. The CDR3 region is CSSTSTDTQYF. The CDR3 DNA follows: TGTTCGTCGACTAGCACAGATACGCAGTATTTT.

V gene TRBV12-3 or TRBV12-4 combines with J gene TRBJ1-4; D is ambiguous. With 0 bases removed from V and 7 bases from J, the gap between germline ends came to 9 bases. The CDR3 has 14 amino acids. CDR3 region: CASSLAPLGEKLFF. Here the CDR3 DNA reads TGTGCCAGCAGTTTAGCCCCGTTAGGTGAAAAACTGTTTTTT.

The CDR3 here is CASSLQGKNTEAFF. CDR3 DNA sequence: TGTGCCAGCAGTTTGCAGGGGAAGAACACTGAAGCTTTCTTT. The chain employs TRBV12-3 or TRBV12-4 and TRBJ1-1; D is perhaps TRBD1 (6 bases). The CDR3 loop spans 14 amino acids. V lost 3 bases, J lost 1 base, and 9 bases lay in between.

This clonotype was seen only a few times. The chain uses TRBV6-4 and TRBJ2-7; no reliable D call. V dropped 5 bases and J dropped 2 bases, with 16 bases sitting between them. CDR1 MRHNA and CDR2 SNTAGT come from the germline V gene. The CDR3 totals 15 residues. This CDR3 reads CASSPRMTETYEQYF. For the CDR3, the DNA is TGTGCCAGCAGTCCCCGTATGACGGAAACCTACGAGCAGTACTTC.

By share, this clonotype ranks as medium-sized. The chain recombines TRBV6-5 with TRBJ2-7; TRBD2 might be the D (5 bases). Germline V lookup: CDR1 MNHEY, CDR2 SVGAGI. Trimming stripped 6 bases from V and 0 bases from J, with 12 bases between. This CDR3 has 14 amino acids. In DNA form, the CDR3 reads TGTGCCAGCAGATTTGGAGGAAGCTCCTACGAGCAGTACTTC. It yields the protein CASRFGGSSYEQYF.

The genes are TRBV20-1 and TRBJ1-1; D is uncertain. Trimming cost V 3 bases and J 11 bases, with 22 bases left between them. Germline V gene sequence: CDR1 DFQATT, CDR2 SNEGSKA (reference sequence). This CDR3 is built from 14 residues. Written as DNA, the CDR3 is TGCAGTGCTAGGGACCCCCCGATCGCAGCTAAGGCTTTCTTT. Protein product: CSARDPPIAAKAFF.

As concerns this clonotype: A much larger clone differs from this one at a single base, so this may be a read error. CDR3: CASSHAMVDNNADEQFF. In nucleotides, the CDR3 is TGCGCCAGCAGCCATGCCATGGTCGACAACAATGCGGATGAGCAGTTCTTC. The J gene is TRBJ2-1, the V gene TRBV4-3; D is undetermined. Trimming stripped 3 bases from V and 8 bases from J, with 23 bases between. The CDR3 sequence is 17 residues long. Germline CDR1 LGHNA, CDR2 YSLEER.

This chain connects TRBV19 to TRBJ1-1; no clear D gene. Between the trimmed V and J ends, which lost 7 bases and 5 bases, there was a span of 8 bases. Germline V gene data show CDR1 as LNHDA and CDR2 as SQIVND (reference sequence). The CDR3 extends over 11 amino acids. The CDR3 loop reads CASIAGTEAFF. The CDR3 bases are TGTGCCAGTATCGCGGGTACTGAAGCTTTCTTT.

Comments on this clonotype: This clone may be a read error of a much larger clone one base away. CDR3 nucleotide sequence: TGTGCCAGCAGTTATCGGGGGGAAGCTATTGGCTACACCTTC. Protein: CASSYRGEAIGYTF. The chain couples TRBV12-3 or TRBV12-4 to TRBJ1-2; D may be TRBD1 (5 bases). The CDR3 consists of 14 residues. Trimming shortened V by 4 bases and J by 7 bases, and 16 bases separated the two germline ends.

Regarding this clonotype: One junction end does not reproduce the germline sequence, and a read error may be involved. The chain is built from TRBV4-2 and TRBJ2-7; TRBD1 matches 10 bases. Germline-derived CDR1 and CDR2 are LGHNA and YNFKEQ. This CDR3 has 14 amino acids. The CDR3 spells CASSSGQGNYEQYF. CDR3 nucleotide sequence: TGCGCCAGCAGCTCGGGACAGGGGAACTACGAGCAGTACTTC.

J is TRBJ2-7 and V is TRBV20-1; weak D call: TRBD2 (6 bases). This CDR3 is built from 14 residues. CDR1 DFQATT and CDR2 SNEGSKA come from the germline V gene (reference sequence). Trimming removed 6 bases from V and 5 bases from J, with 20 bases in between. Here the CDR3 reads CSALRIRGLHEQYF. The CDR3, as DNA: TGCAGTGCCCTCCGGATTCGGGGACTCCACGAGCAGTACTTC.

A note on this clonotype: A much larger clone lies a single base off, so this may be a read error. This chain joins TRBV6-5 and TRBJ1-2; D is possibly TRBD1 (6 bases). Germline V gives CDR1 MNHEY, CDR2 SVGAGI. The CDR3 extends over 14 amino acids. CDR3 nucleotides: TGTGCCAGCAGTTACACCAGGGGATTCTATGGCTACAGCTTC. It codes for CASSYTRGFYGYSF.

The V and J genes are TRBV19 and TRBJ2-3; 10 nucleotides match TRBD1. The CDR3 runs 15 residues. V was clipped by 6 bases and J by 6 bases; unmatched bases: 9. Germline CDR1 reads LNHDA; CDR2 reads SQIVND (reference sequence). CDR3 coding DNA: TGTGCCAGTAGGGACCCGGGACAGGGGCGGGATACGCAGTATTTT. Its translation is CASRDPGQGRDTQYF.

This clonotype is medium-sized within its sample. V is TRBV27 and J is TRBJ1-2, with a possible D match to TRBD1 (6 bases). Germline CDR1 MNHEY, CDR2 SMNVEV (reference sequence). The CDR3 is 13 residues long. V was clipped by 8 bases and J by 2 bases, with 12 bases between them. CDR3 sequence (DNA): TGTGCCAGCGCCCTCGGGACAAACTATGGCTACACCTTC. This sequence encodes CASALGTNYGYTF.

There are a few counts of this clonotype. The V call is TRBV10-3, the J call TRBJ2-7, with D possibly called TRBD1 or TRBD2 (5 bases each). V was clipped by 6 bases and J by 2 bases, with 11 bases between them. CDR1 is ENHRY, CDR2 SYGVKD, per germline. This CDR3 is 13 amino acids long. The CDR3 region is CAIRPGPTYEQYF. CDR3 sequence (DNA): TGTGCCATCAGGCCGGGGCCTACCTACGAGCAGTACTTC.

This chain uses TRBV19 with TRBJ2-6; TRBD2 might be the D (6 bases). In germline, CDR1 is LNHDA, CDR2 SQIVND (reference sequence). The CDR3 is 17 residues long. V was trimmed by 1 base and J by 3 bases, leaving 13 bases between them. In DNA form, the CDR3 reads TGTGCCAGTAGTATAGGGGGCCCCGGGAGTGGGGCCAACGTCCTGACTTTC. This translates into CASSIGGPGSGANVLTF.

This clonotype occurred a few times. The chain links TRBV12-3 or TRBV12-4 to TRBJ1-2, with D perhaps TRBD1 (5 bases). The germline V and J ends were trimmed by 3 bases and 2 bases, with 7 bases remaining between them. The CDR3 length is 13 residues. The CDR3 DNA is TGTGCCAGCAGTTTCCGGGACAACTATGGCTACACCTTC. Protein sequence: CASSFRDNYGYTF.

In its sample, this clonotype was seen a few times. This chain joins TRBV20-1 and TRBJ2-7; perhaps TRBD1 as D (6 bases). Germline CDR1 reads DFQATT; CDR2 reads SNEGSKA (reference sequence). This CDR3 is 14 amino acids long. Trimming shortened V by 6 bases and J by 0 bases, and 15 bases separated the two germline ends. The CDR3 spells CSAGQTGSSYEQYF. Here the CDR3 DNA reads TGCAGTGCCGGACAGACGGGGAGCTCCTACGAGCAGTACTTC.

By share, this clonotype counts as medium-sized. This rearrangement joins TRBV12-3 or TRBV12-4 to TRBJ2-1; TRBD2 is a possible D gene (6 bases). The CDR3 covers 17 residues. V lost 0 bases to trimming and J lost 6 bases, with 18 bases between them. CDR3: CASSLAGRSFKGNEQFF. CDR3 nucleotides: TGTGCCAGCAGTTTAGCAGGGAGGAGTTTTAAGGGCAATGAGCAGTTCTTC.